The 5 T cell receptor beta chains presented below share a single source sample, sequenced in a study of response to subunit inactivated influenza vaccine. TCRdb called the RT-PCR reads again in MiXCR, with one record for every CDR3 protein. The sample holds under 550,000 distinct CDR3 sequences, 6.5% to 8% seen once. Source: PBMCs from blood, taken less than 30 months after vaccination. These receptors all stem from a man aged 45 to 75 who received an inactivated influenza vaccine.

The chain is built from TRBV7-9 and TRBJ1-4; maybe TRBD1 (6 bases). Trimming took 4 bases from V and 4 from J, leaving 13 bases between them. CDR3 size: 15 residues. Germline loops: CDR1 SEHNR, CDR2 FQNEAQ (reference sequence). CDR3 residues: CASSYTGAYNEKLFF. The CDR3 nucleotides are TGTGCCAGCAGCTACACGGGGGCCTATAATGAAAAACTGTTTTTT.

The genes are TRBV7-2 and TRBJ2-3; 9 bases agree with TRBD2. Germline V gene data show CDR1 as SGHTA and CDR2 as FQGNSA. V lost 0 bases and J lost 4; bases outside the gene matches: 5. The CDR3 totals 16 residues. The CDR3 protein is CASSLAPSGNSDTQYF. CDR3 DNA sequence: TGTGCCAGCAGCTTAGCCCCTAGCGGGAACTCAGATACGCAGTATTTT.

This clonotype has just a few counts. For the CDR3, the DNA is TGTGCCAGCAGGGTTAGTAGCGGGAGGTACAATGAGCAGTTCTTC. Its protein product is CASRVSSGRYNEQFF. This chain links TRBV7-8 with TRBJ2-1; 10 bases match TRBD2. Germline CDR1 reads SGHVS; CDR2 reads FQNEAQ. The CDR3 sequence is 15 residues long. V shed 6 bases, J shed 4 bases, and the junction held 6 bases outside the gene matches.

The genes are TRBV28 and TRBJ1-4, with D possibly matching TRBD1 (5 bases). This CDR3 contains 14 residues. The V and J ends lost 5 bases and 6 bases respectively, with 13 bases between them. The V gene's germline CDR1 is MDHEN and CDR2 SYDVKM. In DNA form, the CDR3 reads TGTGCCAGCAGTAAAGGGGAGCGGGATGAAAAACTGTTTTTT. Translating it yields CASSKGERDEKLFF.

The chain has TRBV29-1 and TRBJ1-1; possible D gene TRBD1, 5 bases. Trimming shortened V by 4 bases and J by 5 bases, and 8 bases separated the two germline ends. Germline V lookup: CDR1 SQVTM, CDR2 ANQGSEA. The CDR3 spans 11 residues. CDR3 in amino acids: CSVGGVTEAFF. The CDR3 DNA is TGCAGCGTTGGAGGGGTAACTGAAGCTTTCTTT.